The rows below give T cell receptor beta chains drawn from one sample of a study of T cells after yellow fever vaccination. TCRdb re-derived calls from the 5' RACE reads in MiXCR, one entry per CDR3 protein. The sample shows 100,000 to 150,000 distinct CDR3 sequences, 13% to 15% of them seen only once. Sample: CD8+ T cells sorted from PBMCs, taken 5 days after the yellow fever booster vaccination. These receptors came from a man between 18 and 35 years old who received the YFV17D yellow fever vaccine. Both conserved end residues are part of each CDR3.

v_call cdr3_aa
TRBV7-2 CASSHGTSGSDTQYF
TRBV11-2 CASSSLGQNTEAFF
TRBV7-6 CASSLGSGYSNQPQHF
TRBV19 CASSIQTGPTEAFF
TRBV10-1 CASSVTTGDSYNEQFF
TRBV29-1 CSVIGRSGYTF
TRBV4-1 CASSPTPSDTQYF
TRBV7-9 CASSLIPATGSEAFF
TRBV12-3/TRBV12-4 CASSPDRGAYGYTF
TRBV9 CASSPSKGLNTEAFF
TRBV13 CASSLQSYNEQFF
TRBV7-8 CASTRAAGEQYF
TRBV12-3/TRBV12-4 CASTSGGDTDTQYF
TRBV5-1 CASSLEADLNTEAFF
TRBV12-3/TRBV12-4 CASSLGGSEAFF
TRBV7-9 CASSLRDRTYEQYF
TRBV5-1 CASSLTGDRFYNEQFF
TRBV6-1 CASSEVPATSTDTQYF
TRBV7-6 CASSRTGGDNSPLHF
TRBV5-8 CASSPGAGGTDTQYF
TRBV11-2 CASSRQSSTDTQYF
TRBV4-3 CASSQDLSGGDEQYF
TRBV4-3 CASSHRQGANTGELFF
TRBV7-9 CASSSPTSGVAETQYF